The subject of this entry is one T cell receptor beta chain. This clonotype was detected only a few times. Its antigen target is currently unknown. Base qualities are not provided; no much larger clone lies one nucleotide away. This sample was taken from a study of blood T cells in healthy people across ages (dated by TCRdb to 2015 to 2017). As for the study more broadly: In model experiments, template switching captured roughly one uniquely barcoded TCR beta cDNA molecule for every two T cells. To track age-related changes in TCR beta repertoire diversity, the study relied on deep sequencing normalized with unique cDNA molecular identifiers. The donors were split into four age groups: young (average 16 years), middle-aged (over 35), aged (62) and long-lived (roughly 88). Donors of different ages were randomly distributed across sequencing lanes to avoid experimental bias. Using the same blood draw, the study looked at two additional independent replicas of 1 million unique cDNA reads for two donors, one aged 18 to 30 and the other aged 80 or older. Broad study findings and their caveats: The long-lived group showed more naive CD4+ T cells, fewer expanded clones and increased TCR diversity than the aged group, suggesting age selection. Bulk unsorted PBMC profiling prevented conclusive comparison of naive and antigen-experienced compartments. The CMV infection status of donors was not known, potentially confounding age-related changes in expanded clonotypes. As age increased, observed TCR beta diversity per million T cells dropped in a roughly linear way, and a significant reduction was already evident by age approximately 40. Observed TCR beta diversity correlated strongly with the percentage of naive T cells measured by flow cytometry. Total diversity estimates from one million sequenced T cells were considered lower bounds and underestimates.

The library was built by means of 5' RACE. The sample was run on an Illumina HiSeq 2500. A second PCR of roughly 7 to 12 cycles was performed with a sample-barcoded 5' primer and a J-beta primer mix. Each TCR beta cDNA molecule received a unique molecular identifier from a template-switch 5' adaptor carrying 12 random nucleotides. At least 2.5 million CDR3-containing paired-end reads were obtained from each sample. First-strand cDNA was synthesized from all RNA with the Mint cDNA synthesis kit, primed by a TRBC-specific oligonucleotide. All cDNA was treated with uracil-DNA glycosylase and then went through a first 18-cycle PCR with the universal primers M1SS and BC2_uni_R. Per the source publication's procedure: Normalization of each sample was performed by random selection of 1 million high-quality reads, each carrying a distinct molecular identifier. Reads with shared molecular identifiers were discarded instead of being binned into consensus sequences. MiTCR, run with a Q25 quality threshold and the strictest error-elimination algorithm, handled CDR3 identification, clonotype clustering and error correction. Lower-bound total TCR beta diversity was estimated with a nonparametric unseen species model using Euler transformation. The raw public data were reprocessed by TCRdb itself: fastp quality trimming at Q25, MiXCR clonotype calling, in-frame beta chains only. A single entry per CDR3 protein holds the most common genes and DNA from its merged rows. What appears here as the V and J calls and clone size reflects TCRdb's work, not the paper's. Counted in this sample were around 900,000 distinct CDR3 sequences; around 30% of them appeared once. The ten largest account for around a sixth of the sample.

The germline V end is reduced by 1 base and the J end by 9 bases; junction bases left unmatched: 6. The CDR3 sequence holds 15 residues, the cysteine and phenylalanine included. Of all the DNA, just the CDR3 is kept, 45 bases in frame from base 1. The germline V gene sets CDR1 to SGHNT and CDR2 to YENEEA. The donors were roughly 40 Caucasian individuals from Russia, aged 6 to 90 years, who were systemically healthy. Each donor gave 8 to 10 milliliters of peripheral blood, drawn into EDTA-treated Vacutainer tubes. Ficoll-Paque density-gradient centrifugation was used to isolate PBMCs, with at least 7 million obtained per sample. Trizol reagent was used to extract total RNA from the PBMCs, yielding at least 5 micrograms per sample. For every donor, flow cytometry on a PBMC aliquot measured the percentage of naive CD45RAhigh/CD27high T cells.

This TCR was sampled from a woman over 75 in good health. The chain is made from TRBV11-3 and TRBJ2-1, with 10 middle bases fitting TRBD2. Specimen: blood. The CDR3 amino acid sequence is: CASSLAAGGPSEQFF. The DNA sequence is as follows: TGTGCCAGCAGCTTAGCAGCGGGGGGGCCCTCTGAGCAGTTCTTC.